A selection of T cell receptor beta chains follows, all from one sample in a study of cytomegalovirus exposure and HLA in healthy donors. Clones were sequenced by immunoSEQ multiplex PCR, and TCRdb holds only the in-frame ones, with some missing. The table lists 100,000 to 150,000 clones, with approximately 1% in the top ten. Sequencing input: PBMCs. The receptors here all came from a man between 18 and 29 years old in good health and CMV-seronegative. CDR3s include the opening cysteine and the closing phenylalanine or tryptophan. Each record gives: D gene, V gene, J gene, CDR3 DNA, CDR3 protein. The D gene is left open where the match is weak.

>.|TRBV6-1|TRBJ2-1
TGTGCCAGCAGTGAGCGTAATGAGCAGTTCTTC
CASSERNEQFF
>TRBD2|TRBV7-9|TRBJ2-7
TGTGCCAGCAGCTCCCCGGGGGGATTCTCCTACGAGCAGTACTTC
CASSSPGGFSYEQYF
>TRBD1|TRBV6-5|TRBJ1-2
TGTGCCAGCAGACAGGGGGCAAAGGGCTACACCTTC
CASRQGAKGYTF
>TRBD2|TRBV9|TRBJ2-1
TGTGCCAGCAGCCCCCCAGCGGGGGGCCGCGTCAATGAGCAGTTCTTC
CASSPPAGGRVNEQFF
>.|TRBV29-1|TRBJ2-7
TGCAGCGTTGAAGATCTTATGGAGCAGTACTTC
CSVEDLMEQYF
>.|TRBV4-1|TRBJ2-7
TGCGCCAGCAGCCAAGGGACAGCACCAATAAGCTCCTACGAGCAGTACTTC
CASSQGTAPISSYEQYF
>TRBD1|TRBV2|TRBJ2-5
TGTGCCAGCAGGAACACAGGGGAAGAGACCCAGTACTTC
CASRNTGEETQYF
>.|TRBV18|TRBJ2-3
TGTGCCAGCTCACACCTACTAGATACGCAGTATTTT
CASSHLLDTQYF
>TRBD2|TRBV5-4|TRBJ2-3
TGTGCCAGCGGATTCGGACTAGCGGGACGAGATACGCAGTATTTT
CASGFGLAGRDTQYF
>TRBD2|TRBV27|TRBJ2-1
TGTGCCAGCAGTTTACGGGTCCTAGCGGGAGTTCGCGATGAGCAGTTCTTC
CASSLRVLAGVRDEQFF
>.|TRBV5-1|TRBJ1-1
TGCGCCAGCAGCTTGATGGGCGACACTGAAGCTTTCTTT
CASSLMGDTEAFF
>.|TRBV5-1|TRBJ1-1
TGCGCCAGCAGCCTACGGGAGCAAGGGAGGACTGAAGCTTTCTTT
CASSLREQGRTEAFF
>.|TRBV6-1|TRBJ1-6
TGTGCCAGCAGTGAAAGAGAGAATAGTTCACCCCTCCACTTT
CASSERENSSPLHF
>.|TRBV20-1|TRBJ1-2
TGCACCCCTCTTTCGAGCGGTGGCTACACCTTC
CTPLSSGGYTF
>.|TRBV5-4|TRBJ2-7
TGTGCCAGCAGCTTGGGTATAACCTACGAGCAGTACTTC
CASSLGITYEQYF
>.|TRBV28|TRBJ1-1
TGTGCCAGCAGTTATGGAGCCCCCATGGGTGAAGCTTTCTTT
CASSYGAPMGEAFF
>.|TRBV23-1|TRBJ2-1
TGCGCCAGCAGTCAATCTGGGAGGACGCCCGCACTAGATGAGCAGTTCTTC
CASSQSGRTPALDEQFF
>.|TRBV7-8|TRBJ1-6
TGTGCCAGCAGCGGTCGATTCAGGGCCGTTAATTCACCCCTCCACTTT
CASSGRFRAVNSPLHF
>TRBD1|TRBV28|TRBJ1-1
TGTGCCAGCAGTATCCCAGGGGGAAGAGGGAACACTGAAGCTTTCTTT
CASSIPGGRGNTEAFF
>.|TRBV10-3|TRBJ1-5
TGTGCCATCAGTGAGTCTCGAGTGGGCAATCAGCCCCAGCATTTT
CAISESRVGNQPQHF